These 29 T cell receptor beta chains were all obtained from the same sample, sequenced in a study of cytomegalovirus exposure and HLA in healthy donors. Measured with immunoSEQ multiplex PCR; TCRdb has only the in-frame clones, and not every one. Counted here are 150,000 to 200,000 clones, more than 70% occurring once; the ten biggest clones make up 10% to 13%. Sequenced sample: PBMCs. The source is a man younger than 45 in good health and CMV-seropositive.

This sequence joins TRBV7-8 and TRBJ1-4, with TRBD1 identical over 8 bases. The V and J ends lost 5 bases and 7 bases, in that order; junction bases with no gene match: 9. Germline V gene sequence: CDR1 SGHVS, CDR2 FQNEAQ. The CDR3 is 15 amino acids. In DNA, the CDR3 is TGTGCCAGCAGCCCTCGGACAGGGTCATTTGAAAAACTGTTTTTT. Translation gives CASSPRTGSFEKLFF.

The rearrangement links TRBV6-1 to TRBJ2-5, with D possibly being TRBD1 (6 bases). V was clipped by 8 bases and J by 5 bases, with 12 bases between them. The CDR3 consists of 12 residues. Germline CDR1 and CDR2: MNHNS and SASEGT. The CDR3 DNA sequence: TGTGCCAGCGGGGACAACAGCGAGACCCAGTACTTC. Translating gives CASGDNSETQYF.

The chain uses TRBV6-5 and TRBJ2-5; TRBD1 agrees at 7 bases. V lost 10 bases and J lost 7; bases outside the gene matches: 9. Germline V lookup: CDR1 MNHEY, CDR2 SVGAGI. There are 12 residues in the CDR3. The CDR3 spells CATSGSGGTQYF. The DNA for the CDR3 is TGTGCCACCTCAGGGTCAGGGGGGACCCAGTACTTC.

The rearrangement links TRBV7-2 to TRBJ1-3; 8 bases line up with TRBD1. V was clipped by 8 bases and J by 9 bases; unmatched bases: 6. The CDR3 spans 12 residues. CDR1 is SGHTA, CDR2 FQGNSA, per germline. CDR3 region: CASGQGRGTIYF. CDR3 nucleotide sequence: TGTGCCAGCGGACAGGGTCGGGGCACCATATATTTT.

The V and J genes are TRBV7-2 and TRBJ1-5; D is perhaps TRBD1 (5 bases). V lost 7 bases, J lost 2 bases, and 12 bases lay in between. Germline V gene sequence: CDR1 SGHTA, CDR2 FQGNSA. This CDR3 is built from 14 residues. CDR3 nucleotides: TGTGCCAGCAACACGGGGACTCGCAATCAGCCCCAGCATTTT. Its protein product is CASNTGTRNQPQHF.

The genes are TRBV7-2 and TRBJ1-5, with a tentative D call TRBD1 (5 bases). Trimming removed 0 bases from V and 5 bases from J, with 14 bases in between. Germline assignment: CDR1 SGHTA and CDR2 FQGNSA. The CDR3 length is 16 residues. The CDR3, as DNA: TGTGCCAGCAGCTTAGCGGTAGGGCAGGGCGATCAGCCCCAGCATTTT. The encoded protein is CASSLAVGQGDQPQHF. The full variable domain, completed using reference TRBV7-2 and TRBJ1-5, is GAGVSQSPSNKVTEKGKDVELRCDPISGHTALYWYRQSLGQGLEFLIYFQGNSAPDKSGLPSDRFSAERTGGSVSTLTIQRTQQEDSAVYLCASSLAVGQGDQPQHFGDGTRLSIL.

The chain combines TRBV28 with TRBJ1-1; no reliable D call. V lost 2 bases and J 6 bases, leaving 4 bases between the germline ends. The germline gives CDR1 MDHEN, CDR2 SYDVKM. This CDR3 spans 11 amino acids. The CDR3 loop reads CASSLISEAFF. CDR3 coding DNA: TGTGCCAGCAGTTTAATCTCTGAAGCTTTCTTT.

The rearrangement links TRBV27 to TRBJ1-2, with 10 bases that match TRBD1. CDR3 length equals 15 residues. J was trimmed by 6 bases and V by 5 bases; bases with no gene match: 9. Per the germline V gene, CDR1 is MNHEY and CDR2 is SMNVEV (reference sequence). The CDR3 protein is CASSIRTGGVDGYTF. Written as DNA, the CDR3 is TGTGCCAGCAGTATCCGGACAGGGGGGGTTGATGGCTACACCTTC.

V usage is TRBV28 and J usage is TRBJ1-5; the D gene is possibly TRBD1 (5 bases). Trimming shortened V by 6 bases and J by 2 bases, and 5 bases separated the two germline ends. The CDR3 is 12 residues long. Germline assignment: CDR1 MDHEN and CDR2 SYDVKM. This CDR3 reads CASRTGNQPQHF. The CDR3 coding sequence is TGTGCCAGCAGGACAGGCAATCAGCCCCAGCATTTT.

The gene calls are TRBV7-2 and TRBJ2-7; 7 bases fit TRBD2. This CDR3 is built from 18 residues. V was clipped by 1 base and J by 3 bases; unmatched bases: 15. Germline CDR1 is SGHTA and CDR2 is FQGNSA. This chain's CDR3 is CASSLGPSGRTTNYEQYF. For the CDR3, the DNA is TGTGCCAGCAGCTTAGGCCCTAGCGGAAGAACTACGAACTACGAGCAGTACTTC.

This rearrangement joins TRBV9 to TRBJ2-2; 13 bases align to TRBD2. The germline V gene has CDR1 SGDLS and CDR2 YYNGEE. The CDR3 has 17 amino acids. Losses at the gene ends were 2 bases for V and 5 bases for J; bases not matched to a gene: 6. The DNA for the CDR3 is TGTGCCAGCAGCGTTGATATGACTAGCGGGGGGACCGGGGAGCTGTTTTTT. This sequence encodes CASSVDMTSGGTGELFF.

This clone came up once. The V call is TRBV7-7, the J call TRBJ2-7; 8 bases align to TRBD1. Germline CDR1 SSHAT, CDR2 FNYEAQ (reference sequence). The CDR3 runs 14 residues. The V gene end was trimmed by 5 bases and the J gene end by 3 bases; junction bases not matched to a gene: 6. The CDR3 protein is CASSPDDRGYEQYF. Written as DNA, the CDR3 is TGTGCCAGCAGCCCCGATGACAGGGGCTACGAGCAGTACTTC.

The chain employs TRBV5-4 and TRBJ2-7; 7 nucleotides align to TRBD1. The CDR3 spans 15 residues. Germline CDR1 and CDR2: SGHNT and YYREEE (reference sequence). V gave up 0 bases and J gave up 3 bases; unmatched junction bases: 6. Here the CDR3 DNA reads TGTGCCAGCAGCTTGGACACAGGGGCGCACTACGAGCAGTACTTC. This gives the protein CASSLDTGAHYEQYF.

The chain has TRBV7-9 and TRBJ2-5; maybe TRBD2 (6 bases). CDR1 SEHNR and CDR2 FQNEAQ come from the germline V gene (reference sequence). The length of the CDR3 is 17 residues. V lost 4 bases and J lost 4, with 22 bases in between. CDR3 coding DNA: TGTGCCAGCAGCTCTCCCATCCCGTCAGGGAGGCGAGAGACCCAGTACTTC. Amino acids: CASSSPIPSGRRETQYF.

The chain carries TRBV7-3 and TRBJ2-2; 11 bases are shared with TRBD2. With V trimmed by 4 bases and J by 4 bases, 2 bases remained unmatched. CDR1 is SGHTA and CDR2 is FQGTGA in the germline V gene. This CDR3 is 15 amino acids long. The CDR3 nucleotides read TGTGCCAGCAGCTCCCTAGCGGGGGGCACCGGGGAGCTGTTTTTT. Translated: CASSSLAGGTGELFF.

The chain uses TRBV28 and TRBJ2-7; 10 bases are a match to TRBD2. This CDR3 contains 15 residues. V gave up 8 bases and J gave up 5 bases; unmatched junction bases: 12. Germline CDR1 and CDR2: MDHEN and SYDVKM. The CDR3 spells CASRASGGRINEQYF. DNA of the CDR3: TGTGCCAGCCGGGCTAGCGGGGGTCGGATAAACGAGCAGTACTTC.

The rearrangement uses TRBV7-3 and TRBJ2-7; D remains unclear. Trimming took 1 base from V and 4 from J, leaving 14 bases between them. CDR1 is SGHTA and CDR2 is FQGTGA in the germline V gene. This CDR3 is 15 amino acids long. CDR3 residues: CASSLMPGLGYEQYF. The CDR3 nucleotides are TGTGCCAGCAGCTTAATGCCCGGGTTGGGTTACGAGCAGTACTTC.

This sequence joins TRBV6-5 and TRBJ1-3; 7 bases align to TRBD1. The CDR3 runs 15 residues. CDR1 MNHEY and CDR2 SVGAGI come from the germline V gene. V trimming: 5 bases; J trimming: 4 bases; junction bases outside the gene matches: 8. CDR3 amino acids: CASSVGQSWGNTIYF. CDR3 nucleotide sequence: TGTGCCAGCAGTGTGGGACAGTCGTGGGGAAACACCATATATTTT.

The V and J genes are TRBV19 and TRBJ2-5; 14 bases map to TRBD2. This CDR3 spans 16 amino acids. With V trimmed by 6 bases and J by 5 bases, 8 bases remained unmatched. Germline CDR1 LNHDA, CDR2 SQIVND (reference sequence). CDR3 DNA: TGTGCCAGTAGCGACGGGACTAGCGGGGGATTGGAGACCCAGTACTTC. The encoded protein is CASSDGTSGGLETQYF.

The chain employs TRBV7-2 and TRBJ2-7; maybe TRBD2 (5 bases). Per the germline V gene, CDR1 is SGHTA and CDR2 is FQGNSA. Trimming shortened V by 8 bases and J by 2 bases, and 16 bases separated the two germline ends. The CDR3 runs to 14 residues. This CDR3 is CASRAGGGPYEQYF. The CDR3 nucleotides read TGTGCCAGCCGGGCTGGAGGAGGCCCCTACGAGCAGTACTTC.

The CDR3 protein is CASSLGRDAFF. The CDR3 region has the DNA TGTGCCAGCAGCTTAGGGAGGGACGCTTTCTTT. The chain has TRBV7-6 and TRBJ1-1, with a possible D match to TRBD1 (5 bases). The CDR3 spans 11 residues. Germline V gives CDR1 SGHVS, CDR2 FNYEAQ. Trimming took 1 base from V and 11 from J, leaving 8 bases between them.

V and J are TRBV27 and TRBJ1-2; 8 bases are a match to TRBD1. V shed 5 bases, J shed 1 base, and the junction held 6 bases outside the gene matches. The CDR3 covers 15 residues. Germline assignment: CDR1 MNHEY and CDR2 SMNVEV (reference sequence). DNA for the CDR3: TGTGCCAGCAGTACCCCACAGGGGGGTAACTATGGCTACACCTTC. Protein product: CASSTPQGGNYGYTF.

The genes are TRBV4-3 and TRBJ1-5; D is possibly TRBD1 (5 bases). CDR3 length: 15 residues. In germline, CDR1 is LGHNA, CDR2 YSLEER. V dropped 0 bases and J dropped 6 bases, with 12 bases sitting between them. In DNA form, the CDR3 reads TGCGCCAGCAGCCAAGATATGGGGGGTAGTCAGCCCCAGCATTTT. Its protein product is CASSQDMGGSQPQHF.

V and J are TRBV30 and TRBJ1-1; D is perhaps TRBD1 (5 bases). V shed 4 bases and J shed 7 bases, with 13 bases lying between them. Germline loops: CDR1 GTSNPN, CDR2 SVGIG (reference sequence). The CDR3 extends over 12 amino acids. CDR3: CAWIPSGVEAFF. CDR3 DNA sequence: TGTGCCTGGATCCCCTCGGGGGTTGAAGCTTTCTTT.

The CDR3 nucleotides read TGCAGTGCTAGTGTAGTTTATGAGCAGTTCTTC. Encoded protein: CSASVVYEQFF. The gene calls are TRBV20-1 and TRBJ2-1; D remains unclear. Germline-derived CDR1 and CDR2 are DFQATT and SNEGSKA (reference sequence). CDR3 length equals 11 residues. Trimming pared 3 bases from V and 8 bases from J, leaving 8 bases between.

This clone occurred once. The chain combines TRBV6-6 with TRBJ1-4; D uncertain. This CDR3 region has 14 residues. CDR1 is MNHNY, CDR2 SVGAGI, per germline (reference sequence). Trimming stripped 7 bases from V and 0 bases from J, with 9 bases between. The CDR3 protein is CASTLFSTNEKLFF. DNA of the CDR3: TGTGCCAGCACTCTCTTCTCAACTAATGAAAAACTGTTTTTT.

This sequence joins TRBV4-3 and TRBJ2-7; 10 nucleotides line up with TRBD1. The CDR3 extends over 15 amino acids. The V segment lost 5 bases and the J segment 1 base; nucleotides outside the gene matches: 5. CDR1 and CDR2 from the germline V gene are LGHNA and YSLEER. The CDR3 protein is CASSAGTGASYEQYF. In DNA, the CDR3 is TGCGCCAGCAGCGCCGGGACAGGGGCTTCCTACGAGCAGTACTTC.

The genes are TRBV19 and TRBJ2-2; 7 bases are shared with TRBD1. The V and J ends lost 7 bases and 0 bases, in that order; junction bases with no gene match: 5. The CDR3 extends over 15 amino acids. The germline gives CDR1 LNHDA, CDR2 SQIVND (reference sequence). This CDR3 reads CASTRQGANTGELFF. As DNA, the CDR3 is TGTGCCAGTACACGACAGGGTGCGAACACCGGGGAGCTGTTTTTT.

The table lists this clone with a count of one. This sequence joins TRBV28 and TRBJ2-7; 9 nucleotides line up with TRBD2. With V trimmed by 8 bases and J by 0 bases, 8 bases remained unmatched. The germline CDR1 and CDR2 sequences are MDHEN and SYDVKM. This CDR3 contains 15 residues. CDR3 coding DNA: TGTGCCAGCCAGTCCCTAGCGGGGAACTCCTACGAGCAGTACTTC. This encodes CASQSLAGNSYEQYF.